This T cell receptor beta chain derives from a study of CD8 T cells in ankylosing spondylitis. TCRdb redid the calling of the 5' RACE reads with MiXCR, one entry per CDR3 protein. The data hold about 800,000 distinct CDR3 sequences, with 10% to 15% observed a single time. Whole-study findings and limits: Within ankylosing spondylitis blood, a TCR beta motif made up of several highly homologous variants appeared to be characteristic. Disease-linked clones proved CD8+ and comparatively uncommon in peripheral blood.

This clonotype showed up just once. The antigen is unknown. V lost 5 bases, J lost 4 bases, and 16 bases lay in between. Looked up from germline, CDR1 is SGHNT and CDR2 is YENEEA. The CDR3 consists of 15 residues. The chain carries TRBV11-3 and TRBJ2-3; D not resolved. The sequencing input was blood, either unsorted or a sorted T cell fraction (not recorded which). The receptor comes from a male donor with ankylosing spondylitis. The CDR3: CASSTGRLGADTQYF. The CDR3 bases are TGTGCCAGCAGCACCGGACGTCTTGGGGCAGATACGCAGTATTTT. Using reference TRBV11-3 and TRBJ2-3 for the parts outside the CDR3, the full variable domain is EAGVVQSPRYKIIEKKQPVAFWCNPISGHNTLYWYLQNLGQGPELLIRYENEEAVDDSQLPKDRFSAERLKGVDSTLKIQPAELGDSAVYLCASSTGRLGADTQYFGPGTRLTVL.